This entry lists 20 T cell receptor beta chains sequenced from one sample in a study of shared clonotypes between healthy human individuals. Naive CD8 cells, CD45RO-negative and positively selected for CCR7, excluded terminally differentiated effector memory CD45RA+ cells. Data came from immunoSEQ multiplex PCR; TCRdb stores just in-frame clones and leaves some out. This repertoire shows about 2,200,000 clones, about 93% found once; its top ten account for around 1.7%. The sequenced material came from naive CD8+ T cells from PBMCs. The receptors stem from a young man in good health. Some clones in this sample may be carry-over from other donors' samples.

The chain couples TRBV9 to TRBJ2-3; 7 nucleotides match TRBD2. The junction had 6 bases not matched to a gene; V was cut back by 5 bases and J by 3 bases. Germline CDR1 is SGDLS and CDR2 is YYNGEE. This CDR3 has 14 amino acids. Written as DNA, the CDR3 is TGTGCCAGCAGTCCCGGGAGGCGGACAGATACGCAGTATTTT. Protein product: CASSPGRRTDTQYF.

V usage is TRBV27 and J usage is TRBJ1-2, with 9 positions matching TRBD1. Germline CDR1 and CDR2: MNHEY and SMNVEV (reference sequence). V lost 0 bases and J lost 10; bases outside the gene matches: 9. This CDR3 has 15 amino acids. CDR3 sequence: CASSLSRGQGAHYTF. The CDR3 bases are TGTGCCAGCAGTTTATCTCGGGGACAGGGTGCACACTACACCTTC.

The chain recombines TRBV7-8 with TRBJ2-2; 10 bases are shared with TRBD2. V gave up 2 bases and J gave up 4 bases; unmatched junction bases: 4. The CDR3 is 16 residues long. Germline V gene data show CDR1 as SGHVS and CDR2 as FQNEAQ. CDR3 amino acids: CASSLLAGEGTGELFF. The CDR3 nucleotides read TGTGCCAGCAGCTTACTAGCGGGAGAGGGCACCGGGGAGCTGTTTTTT.

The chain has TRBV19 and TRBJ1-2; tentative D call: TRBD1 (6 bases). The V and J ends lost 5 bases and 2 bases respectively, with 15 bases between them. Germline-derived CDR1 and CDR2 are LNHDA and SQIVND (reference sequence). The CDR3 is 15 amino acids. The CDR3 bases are TGTGCCAGTAGTGTCTCGGCAGGGGAAAACTATGGCTACACCTTC. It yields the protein CASSVSAGENYGYTF. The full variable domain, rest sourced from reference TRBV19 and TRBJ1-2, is DGGITQSPKYLFRKEGQNVTLSCEQNLNHDAMYWYRQDPGQGLRLIYYSQIVNDFQKGDIAEGYSVSREKKESFPLTVTSAQKNPTAFYLCASSVSAGENYGYTFGSGTRLTVV.

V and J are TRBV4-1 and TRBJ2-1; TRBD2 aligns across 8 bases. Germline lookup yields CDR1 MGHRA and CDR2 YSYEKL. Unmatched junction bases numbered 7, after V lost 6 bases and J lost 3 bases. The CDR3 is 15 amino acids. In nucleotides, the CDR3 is TGCGCCAGCAGTCGTACTAGCGGCCTCTACAATGAGCAGTTCTTC. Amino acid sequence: CASSRTSGLYNEQFF.

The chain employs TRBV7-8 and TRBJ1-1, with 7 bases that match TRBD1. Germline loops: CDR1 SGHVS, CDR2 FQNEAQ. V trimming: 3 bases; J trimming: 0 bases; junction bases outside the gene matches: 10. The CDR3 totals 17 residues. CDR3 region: CASSFVQTGYLNTEAFF. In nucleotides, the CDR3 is TGTGCCAGCAGCTTCGTCCAGACAGGGTATTTGAACACTGAAGCTTTCTTT.

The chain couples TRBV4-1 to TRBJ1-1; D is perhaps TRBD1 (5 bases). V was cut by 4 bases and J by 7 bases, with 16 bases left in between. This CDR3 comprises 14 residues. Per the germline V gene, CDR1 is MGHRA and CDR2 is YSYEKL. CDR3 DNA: TGCGCCAGCAGCCTACCCCAGGGTGATTTTGAAGCTTTCTTT. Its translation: CASSLPQGDFEAFF.

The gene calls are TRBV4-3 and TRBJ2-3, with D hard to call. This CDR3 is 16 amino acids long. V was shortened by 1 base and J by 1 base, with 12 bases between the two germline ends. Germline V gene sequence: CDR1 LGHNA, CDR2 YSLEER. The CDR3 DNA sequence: TGCGCCAGCAGCCAAGGGTTAGGCAGGCGCACAGATACGCAGTATTTT. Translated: CASSQGLGRRTDTQYF.

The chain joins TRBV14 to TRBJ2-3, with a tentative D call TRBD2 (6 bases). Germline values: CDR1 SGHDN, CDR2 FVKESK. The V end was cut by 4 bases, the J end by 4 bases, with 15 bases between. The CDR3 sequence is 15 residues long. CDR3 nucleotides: TGTGCCAGCAGCCCGACCCGGGGGATCGCAGATACGCAGTATTTT. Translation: CASSPTRGIADTQYF.

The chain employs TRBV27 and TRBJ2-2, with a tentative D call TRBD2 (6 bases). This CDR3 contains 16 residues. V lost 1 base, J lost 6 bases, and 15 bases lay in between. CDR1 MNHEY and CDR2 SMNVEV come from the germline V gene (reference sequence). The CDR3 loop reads CASSLFRPTGAGELFF. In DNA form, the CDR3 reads TGTGCCAGCAGTTTATTTAGGCCCACGGGGGCCGGGGAGCTGTTTTTT.

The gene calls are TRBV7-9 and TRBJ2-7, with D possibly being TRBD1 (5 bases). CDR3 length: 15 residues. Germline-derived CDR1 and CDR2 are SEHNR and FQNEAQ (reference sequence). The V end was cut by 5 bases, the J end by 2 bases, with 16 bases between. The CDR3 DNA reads TGTGCCAGCAGCCAACAATTGACAGCTACCTACGAGCAGTACTTC. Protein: CASSQQLTATYEQYF. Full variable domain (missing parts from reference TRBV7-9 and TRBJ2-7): DTGVSQNPRHKITKRGQNVTFRCDPISEHNRLYWYRQTLGQGPEFLTYFQNEAQLEKSRLLSDRFSAERPKGSFSTLEIQRTEQGDSAMYLCASSQQLTATYEQYFGPGTRLTVT.

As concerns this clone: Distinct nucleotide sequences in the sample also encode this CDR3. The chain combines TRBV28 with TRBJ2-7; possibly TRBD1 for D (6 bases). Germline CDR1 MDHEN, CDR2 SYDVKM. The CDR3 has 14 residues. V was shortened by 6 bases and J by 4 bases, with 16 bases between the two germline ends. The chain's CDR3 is CASSATGTLYEQYF. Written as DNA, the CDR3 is TGTGCCAGCAGCGCCACCGGGACACTGTACGAGCAGTACTTC. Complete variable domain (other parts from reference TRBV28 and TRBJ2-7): DVKVTQSSRYLVKRTGEKVFLECVQDMDHENMFWYRQDPGLGLRLIYFSYDVKMKEKGDIPEGYSVSREKKERFSLILESASTNQTSMYLCASSATGTLYEQYFGPGTRLTVT.

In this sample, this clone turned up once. CDR3 sequence reads: CASSWPLAEIYNEQFF. The DNA for the CDR3 is TGTGCCAGCAGCTGGCCGCTAGCGGAGATCTACAATGAGCAGTTCTTC. The chain is built from TRBV7-9 and TRBJ2-1, with 7 bases that match TRBD2. Germline loops: CDR1 SEHNR, CDR2 FQNEAQ (reference sequence). With 4 bases clipped from V and 3 bases from J, the junction kept 9 bases outside the gene matches. This CDR3 has 16 residues. Full variable domain (rest looked up from reference TRBV7-9 and TRBJ2-1): DTGVSQNPRHKITKRGQNVTFRCDPISEHNRLYWYRQTLGQGPEFLTYFQNEAQLEKSRLLSDRFSAERPKGSFSTLEIQRTEQGDSAMYLCASSWPLAEIYNEQFFGPGTRLTVL.

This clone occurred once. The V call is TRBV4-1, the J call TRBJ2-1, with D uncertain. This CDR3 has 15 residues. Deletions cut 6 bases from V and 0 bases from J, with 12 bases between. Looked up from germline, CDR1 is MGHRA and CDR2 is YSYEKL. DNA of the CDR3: TGCGCCAGCAGTTACCCCACGAGCTCCTACAATGAGCAGTTCTTC. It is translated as CASSYPTSSYNEQFF.

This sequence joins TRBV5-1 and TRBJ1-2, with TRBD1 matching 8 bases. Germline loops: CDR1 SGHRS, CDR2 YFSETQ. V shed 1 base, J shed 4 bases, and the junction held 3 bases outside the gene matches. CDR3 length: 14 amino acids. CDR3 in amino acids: CASSLKDRGYGYTF. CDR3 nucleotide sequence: TGCGCCAGCAGCTTGAAAGACAGGGGCTATGGCTACACCTTC. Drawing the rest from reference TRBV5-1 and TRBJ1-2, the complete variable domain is KAGVTQTPRYLIKTRGQQVTLSCSPISGHRSVSWYQQTPGQGLQFLFEYFSETQRNKGNFPGRFSGRQFSNSRSEMNVSTLELGDSALYLCASSLKDRGYGYTFGSGTRLTVV.

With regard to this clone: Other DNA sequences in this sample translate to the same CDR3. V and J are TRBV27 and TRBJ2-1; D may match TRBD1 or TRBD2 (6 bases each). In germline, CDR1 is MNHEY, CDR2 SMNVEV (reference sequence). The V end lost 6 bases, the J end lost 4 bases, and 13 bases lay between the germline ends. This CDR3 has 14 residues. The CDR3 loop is CASSLGGGYNEQFF. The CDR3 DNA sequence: TGTGCCAGCAGCCTCGGGGGCGGTTACAATGAGCAGTTCTTC.

The CDR3 loop reads CASSYARVYNEQFF. DNA for the CDR3: TGTGCCAGCAGTTATGCGCGGGTGTACAATGAGCAGTTCTTC. This rearrangement joins TRBV6-6 to TRBJ2-1; perhaps TRBD2 as D (5 bases). This CDR3 is 14 amino acids long. Trimming pared 3 bases from V and 4 bases from J, leaving 10 bases between. Germline V lookup: CDR1 MNHNY, CDR2 SVGAGI (reference sequence).

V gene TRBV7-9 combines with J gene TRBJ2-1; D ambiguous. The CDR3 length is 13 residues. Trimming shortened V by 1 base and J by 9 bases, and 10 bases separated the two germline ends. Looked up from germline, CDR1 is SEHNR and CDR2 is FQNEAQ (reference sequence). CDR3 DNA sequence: TGTGCCAGCAGCTTAGTGCCCTTGAGTGAGCAGTTCTTC. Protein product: CASSLVPLSEQFF. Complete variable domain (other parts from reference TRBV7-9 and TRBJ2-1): DTGVSQNPRHKITKRGQNVTFRCDPISEHNRLYWYRQTLGQGPEFLTYFQNEAQLEKSRLLSDRFSAERPKGSFSTLEIQRTEQGDSAMYLCASSLVPLSEQFFGPGTRLTVL.

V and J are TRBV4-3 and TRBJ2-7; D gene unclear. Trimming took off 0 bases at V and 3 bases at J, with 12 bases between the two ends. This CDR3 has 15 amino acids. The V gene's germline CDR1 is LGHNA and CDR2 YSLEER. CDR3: CASSQDRTVNYEQYF. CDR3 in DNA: TGCGCCAGCAGCCAAGATAGAACAGTTAACTACGAGCAGTACTTC.

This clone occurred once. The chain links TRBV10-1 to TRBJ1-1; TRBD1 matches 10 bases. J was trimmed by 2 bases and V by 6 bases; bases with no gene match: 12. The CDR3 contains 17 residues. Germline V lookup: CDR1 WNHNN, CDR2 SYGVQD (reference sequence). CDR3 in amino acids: CASSLTWWDRGNTEAFF. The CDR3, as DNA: TGCGCCAGCAGCCTAACCTGGTGGGACAGGGGTAACACTGAAGCTTTCTTT.